The 23 T cell receptor beta chains reported below all come from one sample, sequenced in a study of T cell responses to AZD1222 COVID-19 vaccine. Some clones are missing from TCRdb's copy, which holds only in-frame ones; the method was immunoSEQ multiplex PCR. The data hold tens of thousands of clones, with roughly 90% observed a single time. This specimen consisted of peripheral blood, obtained on day 0 of AZD1222 vaccination. These receptors all stem from an adult in good health.

The chain combines TRBV3-1 (or the pseudogene TRBV3-2) with TRBJ1-3; no clear D. Trimming shortened V by 7 bases and J by 0 bases, and 13 bases separated the two germline ends. Germline CDR1 reads LGHDT; CDR2 reads YNNKEL (reference sequence). The CDR3 has 15 residues. This CDR3 reads CASTARVNSGNTIYF. DNA for the CDR3: TGTGCCAGCACGGCGCGGGTCAACTCTGGAAACACCATATATTTT.

The V and J genes are TRBV28 and TRBJ1-4, with D tentatively TRBD1 (5 bases). Looked up from germline, CDR1 is MDHEN and CDR2 is SYDVKM. The CDR3 has 13 amino acids. V lost 4 bases and J 4 bases, leaving 7 bases between the germline ends. CDR3 nucleotides: TGTGCCAGCAGTTACAGGTTTAATGAAAAACTGTTTTTT. As protein: CASSYRFNEKLFF.

The rearrangement uses TRBV15 and TRBJ1-1; D possibly corresponds to TRBD1 (5 bases). V shed 8 bases and J shed 2 bases, with 12 bases lying between them. Per the germline V gene, CDR1 is LNHNV and CDR2 is YYDKDF (reference sequence). CDR3 length: 13 amino acids. CDR3 region: CATHGGTNTEAFF. The CDR3 DNA is TGTGCCACCCACGGGGGGACTAACACTGAAGCTTTCTTT.

The rearrangement joins TRBV30 to TRBJ1-5; 7 nucleotides align to TRBD1. The CDR3 extends over 15 amino acids. Trimming removed 2 bases from V and 3 bases from J; junction bases left unmatched: 7. The V gene's germline CDR1 is GTSNPN and CDR2 SVGIG (reference sequence). CDR3 sequence (DNA): TGTGCCTGGAGTCTAGGGGGCGGCTCCAATCAGCCCCAGCATTTT. Encoded protein: CAWSLGGGSNQPQHF.

The chain uses TRBV4-2 and TRBJ1-2; D unclear. V lost 1 base to trimming and J lost 4 bases, with 16 bases between them. Germline values: CDR1 LGHNA, CDR2 YNFKEQ. The CDR3 has 16 residues. CDR3 sequence (DNA): TGTGCCAGCAGCCAAGTGGGTGATCCAGCGGGCTATGGCTACACCTTC. As protein: CASSQVGDPAGYGYTF.

J is TRBJ2-1 and V is TRBV6-5, with 13 nucleotides matching TRBD2. Trimming at V came to 6 bases and at J to 5 bases, leaving 4 bases not matched to a gene. CDR1 MNHEY and CDR2 SVGAGI come from the germline V gene. The CDR3 has 15 amino acids. As DNA, the CDR3 is TGTGCCAGCAGGACCGGGACTAGCGGGAACAATGAGCAGTTCTTC. Its translation is CASRTGTSGNNEQFF.

This clone has a single count. CDR3 in amino acids: CASSQAREQYF. CDR3 bases: TGTGCCAGCAGCCAAGCCCGGGAGCAGTACTTC. The rearrangement uses TRBV14 and TRBJ2-7, with D uncertain. This CDR3 spans 11 amino acids. Between the trimmed V and J ends, which lost 1 base and 7 bases, there was a span of 5 bases. CDR1 SGHDN and CDR2 FVKESK come from the germline V gene.

The CDR3 is CASRDDPDTEAFF. The CDR3 DNA reads as TGTGCCAGCAGGGACGACCCGGACACTGAAGCTTTCTTT. The rearrangement joins TRBV2 to TRBJ1-1, with D unresolved. Trimming stripped 6 bases from V and 3 bases from J, with 11 bases between. Germline CDR1 and CDR2: SNHLY and FYNNEI. This CDR3 is 13 amino acids long.

The chain combines TRBV28 with TRBJ1-5; D unresolved. Germline V gene data show CDR1 as MDHEN and CDR2 as SYDVKM. The CDR3 loop spans 16 amino acids. V was shortened by 6 bases and J by 2 bases, with 17 bases between the two germline ends. The CDR3 protein is CASRPGAGLGNQPQHF. CDR3 bases: TGTGCCAGCAGGCCAGGAGCCGGGTTGGGCAATCAGCCCCAGCATTTT.

V usage is TRBV29-1 and J usage is TRBJ1-1; D is undetermined. The CDR3 extends over 12 amino acids. V was cut by 4 bases and J by 3 bases, with 9 bases left in between. CDR1 SQVTM and CDR2 ANQGSEA come from the germline V gene. CDR3 DNA sequence: TGCAGCGTTGTCGGGGAGGACACTGAAGCTTTCTTT. Residues: CSVVGEDTEAFF.

The rearrangement links TRBV29-1 to TRBJ2-7; 9 bases are a match to TRBD2. The V and J ends lost 1 base and 1 base, in that order; junction bases with no gene match: 8. The CDR3 length is 16 residues. Per the germline V gene, CDR1 is SQVTM and CDR2 is ANQGSEA. The CDR3 loop is CSVEVSSTSGSYEQYF. Here the CDR3 DNA reads TGCAGCGTTGAAGTTTCCTCGACTAGCGGATCCTACGAGCAGTACTTC.

This chain uses TRBV30 with TRBJ1-5; D call uncertain. Trimming removed 3 bases at V and 3 bases at J, with 12 bases between. Looked up from germline, CDR1 is GTSNPN and CDR2 is SVGIG (reference sequence). The CDR3 is 14 residues long. The CDR3 loop reads CAWSKTSSNQPQHF. In DNA, the CDR3 is TGTGCCTGGAGCAAAACAAGTTCCAATCAGCCCCAGCATTTT.

This chain links TRBV24-1 with TRBJ2-3; 10 bases are a match to TRBD2. J was trimmed by 3 bases and V by 2 bases; bases with no gene match: 1. CDR1 is KGHDR, CDR2 SFDVKD, per germline. This CDR3 has 15 residues. CDR3 nucleotides: TGTGCCACCAGTGATTCAGCGGGAGGGACAGATACGCAGTATTTT. This encodes CATSDSAGGTDTQYF.

The chain links TRBV19 to TRBJ2-2, with no clear D. Germline V lookup: CDR1 LNHDA, CDR2 SQIVND (reference sequence). Trimming took off 1 base at V and 3 bases at J, with 6 bases between the two ends. CDR3 size: 14 residues. CDR3 region: CASSIVGYTGELFF. In DNA, the CDR3 is TGTGCCAGTAGTATAGTGGGATACACCGGGGAGCTGTTTTTT.

For the CDR3, the DNA is TGTGCCAGCAGCGTAGGACTAACGGAGACCCAGTACTTC. Protein sequence: CASSVGLTETQYF. The chain links TRBV9 to TRBJ2-5, with a possible D match to TRBD2 (5 bases). Germline lookup yields CDR1 SGDLS and CDR2 YYNGEE. The length of the CDR3 is 13 residues. V was shortened by 0 bases and J by 5 bases, with 8 bases between the two germline ends. Based on the CDR3 plus reference TRBV9 and TRBJ2-5, the full variable domain is DSGVTQTPKHLITATGQRVTLRCSPRSGDLSVYWYQQSLDQGLQFLIQYYNGEERAKGNILERFSAQQFPDLHSELNLSSLELGDSALYFCASSVGLTETQYFGPGTRLLVL.

This chain joins TRBV7-9 and TRBJ1-4, with 10 bases identical to TRBD1. There are 18 residues in the CDR3. J gave up 2 bases and V 5 bases, and 11 bases lay outside the gene matches. Per the germline V gene, CDR1 is SEHNR and CDR2 is FQNEAQ (reference sequence). CDR3 loop: CASSPRDRGVKTNEKLFF. As DNA, the CDR3 is TGTGCCAGCAGCCCCCGGGACAGGGGAGTGAAGACTAATGAAAAACTGTTTTTT.

This rearrangement joins TRBV6-5 to TRBJ2-7; TRBD1 matches at 9 bases. The V and J ends lost 8 bases and 2 bases, in that order; junction bases with no gene match: 4. Per the germline V gene, CDR1 is MNHEY and CDR2 is SVGAGI. The CDR3 has 13 residues. The CDR3 reads CASWTGDPYEQYF. The CDR3 DNA reads as TGTGCCAGCTGGACAGGGGACCCCTACGAGCAGTACTTC.

This rearrangement joins TRBV11-2 to TRBJ2-3; 8 bases match TRBD2. V was pared by 1 base and J by 6 bases, with 6 bases of the junction left unmatched. The germline gives CDR1 SGHAT, CDR2 FQNNGV. This CDR3 comprises 15 residues. CDR3 DNA sequence: TGTGCCAGCAGCTTAGCGGGGGGGCCTTGGGATACGCAGTATTTT. It codes for CASSLAGGPWDTQYF.

Here the CDR3 reads CASSYSQAPAYEQYF. The CDR3 DNA follows: TGTGCCAGCAGTTACAGTCAGGCGCCGGCCTACGAGCAGTACTTC. The chain employs TRBV6-5 and TRBJ2-7; no firm D call. The germline CDR1 and CDR2 sequences are MNHEY and SVGAGI. Trimming took 2 bases from V and 2 from J, leaving 13 bases between them. CDR3 length equals 15 residues.

The chain employs TRBV11-2 and TRBJ1-1, with no clear D. The CDR3 length is 14 residues. V gave up 2 bases and J gave up 5 bases, with 12 bases separating them. Germline V gene data show CDR1 as SGHAT and CDR2 as FQNNGV. CDR3 sequence (DNA): TGTGCCAGCAGCTTACTTCGCGGGTTAACTGAAGCTTTCTTT. It translates to CASSLLRGLTEAFF.

The J gene is TRBJ1-2, the V gene TRBV29-1; D gene ambiguous. The V gene's germline CDR1 is SQVTM and CDR2 ANQGSEA. The V and J ends lost 6 bases and 4 bases respectively, with 9 bases between them. The CDR3 has 11 amino acids. In DNA, the CDR3 is TGCAGCGTCGGTTACGGCTATGGCTACACCTTC. This gives the protein CSVGYGYGYTF.

This sequence joins TRBV6-5 and TRBJ2-1; TRBD2 matches 10 bases. With 0 bases clipped from V and 9 bases from J, the junction kept 8 bases outside the gene matches. CDR1 MNHEY and CDR2 SVGAGI come from the germline V gene. This CDR3 region has 16 residues. CDR3 residues: CASSYSVLAGAGEQFF. CDR3 nucleotides: TGTGCCAGCAGTTACTCGGTGCTAGCGGGGGCCGGTGAGCAGTTCTTC.

The V gene is TRBV6-5, the J gene TRBJ1-2; 10 bases map to TRBD1. Germline CDR1 and CDR2: MNHEY and SVGAGI. CDR3 size: 13 residues. With V trimmed by 6 bases and J by 7 bases, 5 bases remained unmatched. The chain's CDR3 is CASSVDRGLGYTF. The CDR3 DNA reads TGTGCCAGCAGCGTCGACAGGGGGCTTGGCTACACCTTC.